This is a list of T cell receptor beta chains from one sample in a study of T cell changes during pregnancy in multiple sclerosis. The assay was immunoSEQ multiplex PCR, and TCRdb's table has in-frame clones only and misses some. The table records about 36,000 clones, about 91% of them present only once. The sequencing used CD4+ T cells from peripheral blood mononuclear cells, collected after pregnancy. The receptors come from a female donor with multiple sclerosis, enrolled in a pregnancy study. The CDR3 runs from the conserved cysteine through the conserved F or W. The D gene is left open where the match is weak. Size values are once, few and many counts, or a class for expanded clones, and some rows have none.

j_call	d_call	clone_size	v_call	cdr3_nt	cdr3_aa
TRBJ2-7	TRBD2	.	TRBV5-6	TGTGCCAGCAGCAGCCTTCCTAGCGGGGGCTCTGGTGAGCAGTACTTC	CASSSLPSGGSGEQYF
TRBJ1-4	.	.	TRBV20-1	TGCAGTGTATCGGGGAGGGAAAAACTGTTTTTT	CSVSGREKLFF
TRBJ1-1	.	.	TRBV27	TGTGCCAGCAGTTTTTCAAAGAACACTGAAGCTTTCTTT	CASSFSKNTEAFF
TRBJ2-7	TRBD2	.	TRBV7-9	TGTGCCAGCAGCGAAAGCGGGAGGCCCGGGCAGTACTTC	CASSESGRPGQYF
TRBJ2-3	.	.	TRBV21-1	TGTGCCAGCAGCAAAGGAAAGGGGCTAGCGGGGGGGGGCACAGATACGCAGTATTTT	CASSKGKGLAGGGTDTQYF
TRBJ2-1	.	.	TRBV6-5	TGTGCCAGCAGTTACCCGGTGGGGGGTTACAATGAGCAGTTCTTC	CASSYPVGGYNEQFF
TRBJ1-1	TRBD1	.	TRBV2	TGTGCCACCCTGTTACAGGGGGCTGAGACTGAAGCTTTCTTT	CATLLQGAETEAFF
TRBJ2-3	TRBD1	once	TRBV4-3	TGCGCCAGCAGCCAAGGGGACAGGGCTGGCACAGATACGCAGTATTTT	CASSQGDRAGTDTQYF
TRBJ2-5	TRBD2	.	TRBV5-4	TGTGCCAGCAGCTTTGAAGTAGCTAGCGGAGAGACCCAGTACTTC	CASSFEVASGETQYF
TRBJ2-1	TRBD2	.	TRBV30	TGTGCCTGGATTGCGAGCGGGGCCTACAATGAGCAGTTCTTC	CAWIASGAYNEQFF
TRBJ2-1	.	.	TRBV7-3	TGTGCCAGCAGCGTAGGGGAAAAGAGGCATGAGCAGTTCTTC	CASSVGEKRHEQFF
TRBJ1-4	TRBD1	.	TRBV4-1	TGCGCCAGCAGCCAAGATTCAGGGACAGCGAAGCTAACTAATGAAAAACTGTTTTTT	CASSQDSGTAKLTNEKLFF
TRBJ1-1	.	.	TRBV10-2	TGCGCCAGCAGTCCCAAGTTGGGGGGTTTGAACACTGAAGCTTTCTTT	CASSPKLGGLNTEAFF
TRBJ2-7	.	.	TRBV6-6	TGTGCCAGCAGCCCCCTGGCTAGCAGCTACGAGCAGTACTTC	CASSPLASSYEQYF
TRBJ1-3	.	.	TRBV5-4	TGTGCCAGCAGCAAGGGACTGCTCTCTGGAAACACCATATATTTT	CASSKGLLSGNTIYF
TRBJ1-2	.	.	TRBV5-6	TGTGCCAGCAGGCGTAGCTATGGCTACACCTTC	CASRRSYGYTF
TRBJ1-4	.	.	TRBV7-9	TGTGCCAGCAGCTTAAGGCGGACTACAACTAATGAAAAACTGTTTTTT	CASSLRRTTTNEKLFF
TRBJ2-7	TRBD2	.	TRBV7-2	TGTGCCGGCAGCTTAGCGCCGGGACTAGCGGGACAGTACGAGCAGTACTTC	CAGSLAPGLAGQYEQYF
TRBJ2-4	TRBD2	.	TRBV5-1	TGCGCCAGCAGCTCCCCCGGGGGGACCGAAAACATTCAGTACTTC	CASSSPGGTENIQYF
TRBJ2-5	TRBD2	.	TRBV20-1	TGCAGTGCTGGGAGGGCAGAGACCCAGTACTTC	CSAGRAETQYF
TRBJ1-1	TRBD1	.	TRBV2	TGTGCCACTAAGGGACAGGGACGGACTGAAGCTTTCTTT	CATKGQGRTEAFF
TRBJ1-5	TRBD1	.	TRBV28	TGTGCCAGCAGCCTTATCGGGTACAGGGGGCCCCAGCATTTT	CASSLIGYRGPQHF
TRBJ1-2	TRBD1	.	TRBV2	TGTGCCAGCAGTATGGACAGGCTCGGGAGTGGCTACACCTTC	CASSMDRLGSGYTF
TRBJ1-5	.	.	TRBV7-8	TGTGCCAGCAGCATACTCGACAGTACTAAGAATCAGCCCCAGCATTTT	CASSILDSTKNQPQHF
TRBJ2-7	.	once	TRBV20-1	TGCAGTGCTAGGCTAGTCAACGAGCAGTACTTC	CSARLVNEQYF
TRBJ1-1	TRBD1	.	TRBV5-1	TGCGCCAGCAGCTCTATTCTACCGGGACAGGGTCGTACTGAAGCTTTCTTT	CASSSILPGQGRTEAFF
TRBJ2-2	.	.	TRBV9	TGTGCCAGCAGCGTTGGAGGTTCGAACACCGGGGAGCTGTTTTTT	CASSVGGSNTGELFF
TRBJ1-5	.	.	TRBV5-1	TGCGCCAGCAGCTTCGGGGGGAGCAATCAGCCCCAGCATTTT	CASSFGGSNQPQHF
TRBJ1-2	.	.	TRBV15	TGTGCCACCAGCAGAGATCTTGCGGGGGTTGGCTACACCTTC	CATSRDLAGVGYTF
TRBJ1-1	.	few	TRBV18	TGTGCCAGCTCACCATCGGGTACTGAAGCTTTCTTT	CASSPSGTEAFF
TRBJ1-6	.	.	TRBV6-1	TGTGCCAGCAGTATAGGACTTCCCTCCGATTCACCCCTCCACTTT	CASSIGLPSDSPLHF
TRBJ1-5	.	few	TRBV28	TGTGCCAGCAGTTTACAGGGTATTCAGCCCCAGCATTTT	CASSLQGIQPQHF
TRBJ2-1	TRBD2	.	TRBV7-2	TGTGCCAGCAGCTTAGGGACTAGCGCAAGTGAGCAGTTCTTC	CASSLGTSASEQFF
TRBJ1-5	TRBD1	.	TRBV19	TGTGCCAGTAGTATATTTCAGGGGGCTAATCAGCCCCAGCATTTT	CASSIFQGANQPQHF
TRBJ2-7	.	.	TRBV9	TGTGCCAGCAGCGTAGCAGGCAGCCCCTGGGTCGAGCAGTACTTC	CASSVAGSPWVEQYF
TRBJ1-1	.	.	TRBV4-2	TGTGCCAGCAGGCAGGCCCGGACAGTGCTCACTGAAGCTTTCTTT	CASRQARTVLTEAFF
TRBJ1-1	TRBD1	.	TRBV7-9	TGTGCCAGCAGCTCGACAGGGGAGGTCACTGAAGCTTTCTTT	CASSSTGEVTEAFF
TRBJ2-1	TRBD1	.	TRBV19	TGTGCCAGTAGTATGGATGCGAGACAGGGGTACAATGAGCAGTTCTTC	CASSMDARQGYNEQFF
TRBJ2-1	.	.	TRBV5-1	TGCGCCAGCAGCTTGGCCCAGGGCTCCTACAATGAGCAGTTCTTC	CASSLAQGSYNEQFF
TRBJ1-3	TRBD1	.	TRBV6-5	TGTGCCAGCACTAGGACAGGTGGAAACACCATATATTTT	CASTRTGGNTIYF
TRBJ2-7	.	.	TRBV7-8	TGTGCCAGCAGCTGGAGCGGGACACTTGCAACCTACGAGCAGTACTTC	CASSWSGTLATYEQYF
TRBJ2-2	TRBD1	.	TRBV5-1	TGCGCCAGCAGCCCTCAGGGGGCGAACACCGGGGAGCTGTTTTTT	CASSPQGANTGELFF
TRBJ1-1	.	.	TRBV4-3	TGCGCCAGCAGCCAAGGGGGGGGTTGGGGCACTGAAGCTTTCTTT	CASSQGGGWGTEAFF
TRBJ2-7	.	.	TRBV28	TGTGCCAGCAGTCCGGAGGGTGAGACAGCTTCCTCCTACGAGCAGTACTTC	CASSPEGETASSYEQYF
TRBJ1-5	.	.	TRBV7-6	TGTGCCAGCAGCTTAGACAGGGAACAGCCCCAGCATTTT	CASSLDREQPQHF
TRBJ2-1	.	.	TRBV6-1	TGTGCCAGCAGTGAAGCAGCGGGCCTACGGGGTTACAATGAGCAGTTCTTC	CASSEAAGLRGYNEQFF
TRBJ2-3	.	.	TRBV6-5	TGTGCCAGCAGTTACTCTTACGGGGGCACAGATACGCAGTATTTT	CASSYSYGGTDTQYF
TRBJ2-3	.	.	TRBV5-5	TGTGCCAGCAGCTCGGAGGGATCTGGCACAGATACGCAGTATTTT	CASSSEGSGTDTQYF
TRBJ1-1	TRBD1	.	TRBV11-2	TGTGCCAGCAGGAAAACAGGGGTTGGTGAAGCTTTCTTT	CASRKTGVGEAFF
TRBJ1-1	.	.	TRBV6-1	TGTGCCAGCAGTGAATTGAAAAGGGAGAGGGCTGAAGCTTTCTTT	CASSELKRERAEAFF
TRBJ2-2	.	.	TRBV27	TGTGCCAGCAGTTTCTACACCGGGGAGCTGTTTTTT	CASSFYTGELFF
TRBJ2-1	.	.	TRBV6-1	TGTGCCAGCAGTGCCCTCGATGAGCAGTTCTTC	CASSALDEQFF
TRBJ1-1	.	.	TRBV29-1	TGCAGCGCCGTACAAAGTGGCACTGAAGCTTTCTTT	CSAVQSGTEAFF
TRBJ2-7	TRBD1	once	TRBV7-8	TGTGCCAGCAGCTTAGGGGACAGTTTCGCCTACGAGCAGTACTTC	CASSLGDSFAYEQYF
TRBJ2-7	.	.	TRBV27	TGTGCCAGCAGTTTACGCAGGGCGCGCGGCGAGCAGTACTTC	CASSLRRARGEQYF
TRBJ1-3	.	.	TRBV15	TGTGCCACCAGCAGAGATCGATTAAGACAGCTCTCTGGAAACACCATATATTTT	CATSRDRLRQLSGNTIYF
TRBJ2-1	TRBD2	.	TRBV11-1	TGTGCCAGCAGCTCTTATGGGGCTAGCGGGAGTAATGAGCAGTTCTTC	CASSSYGASGSNEQFF
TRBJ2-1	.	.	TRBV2	TGTGCCAGCAGGCCTCTAGCTTCAGCCTCGAATGAGCAGTTCTTC	CASRPLASASNEQFF
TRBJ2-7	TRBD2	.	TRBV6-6	TGTGCCAGCAGTTACAAGAGAGGCGGGGGACCCTACGAGCAGTACTTC	CASSYKRGGGPYEQYF